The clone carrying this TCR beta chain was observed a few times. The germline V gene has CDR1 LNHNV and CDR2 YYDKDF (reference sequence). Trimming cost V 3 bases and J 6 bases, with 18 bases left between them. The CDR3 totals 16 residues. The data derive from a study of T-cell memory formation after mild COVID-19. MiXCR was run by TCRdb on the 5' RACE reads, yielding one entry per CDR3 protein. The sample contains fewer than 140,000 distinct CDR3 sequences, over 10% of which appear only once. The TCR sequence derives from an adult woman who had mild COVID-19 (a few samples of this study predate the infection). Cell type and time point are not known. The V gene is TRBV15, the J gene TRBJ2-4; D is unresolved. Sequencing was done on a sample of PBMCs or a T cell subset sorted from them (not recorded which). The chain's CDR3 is CATSRDSLIAGNIQYF. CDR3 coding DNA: TGTGCCACCAGCAGGGATAGTCTGATAGCCGGAAACATTCAGTACTTC.